These T cell receptor beta chains were read from a single sample in a study of cytomegalovirus exposure and HLA in healthy donors. Sequencing was performed with immunoSEQ multiplex PCR; in TCRdb, only in-frame clones are kept and a portion is missing. This table has about 160,000 clones, 65% to 80% appearing once. The sequencing input was PBMCs. The receptors come from a female donor in good health and CMV-seronegative. CDR3s include the opening cysteine and the closing phenylalanine or tryptophan. D genes are given only for firm matches. Rows give clone size only sometimes, using once, few, many, or a class for an expanded clone.

size	V	J	D	CDR3	DNA
-	TRBV13	TRBJ2-2	-	CASSLWRYKPGELFF	TGTGCCAGCAGCTTATGGCGGTACAAACCCGGGGAGCTGTTTTTT
-	TRBV11-3	TRBJ2-7	-	CASSLGEGSYEQYF	TGTGCCAGCAGCTTAGGAGAGGGCTCCTACGAGCAGTACTTC
few	TRBV6-6	TRBJ1-4	-	CASSYWGENEKLFF	TGTGCCAGCAGTTACTGGGGAGAGAATGAAAAACTGTTTTTT
-	TRBV30	TRBJ1-5	-	CAWSLAGTQPQHF	TGTGCCTGGAGTCTGGCAGGCACTCAGCCCCAGCATTTT
-	TRBV6-5	TRBJ1-1	-	CASREQMNTEAFF	TGTGCCAGCAGAGAGCAAATGAACACTGAAGCTTTCTTT
few	TRBV2	TRBJ1-1	-	CASSGTGLTSEAFF	TGTGCCAGCAGCGGTACAGGCCTTACAAGTGAAGCTTTCTTT
-	TRBV4-1	TRBJ2-5	-	CASSQAGFQETQYF	TGCGCCAGCAGCCAAGCAGGGTTCCAAGAGACCCAGTACTTC
-	TRBV25-1	TRBJ2-1	-	CASSESVAYNGQFF	TGTGCCAGCAGTGAATCCGTAGCCTACAATGGGCAGTTCTTC
-	TRBV6-6	TRBJ2-3	-	CASSYDNTDTQYF	TGTGCCAGCAGTTACGACAACACAGATACGCAGTATTTT
-	TRBV30	TRBJ2-5	-	CAWSVRETQYF	TGTGCCTGGAGTGTCAGGGAGACCCAGTACTTC
-	TRBV10-1	TRBJ1-1	-	CASSVRVGANTEAFF	TGCGCCAGCAGCGTCAGGGTGGGGGCGAACACTGAAGCTTTCTTT
few	TRBV25-1	TRBJ1-2	-	CASSEYDGRGYGYTF	TGTGCCAGCAGTGAATATGACGGGAGGGGCTATGGCTACACCTTC
-	TRBV4-2	TRBJ2-3	-	CASSQVAGISTDTQYF	TGTGCCAGCAGCCAAGTGGCGGGGATAAGTACAGATACGCAGTATTTT
medium-sized	TRBV5-4	TRBJ1-1	-	CASSLRGGALNTEAFF	TGTGCCAGCAGTCTTCGTGGGGGCGCATTGAACACTGAAGCTTTCTTT
-	TRBV5-1	TRBJ2-3	-	CATAGREADTQYF	TGCGCCACCGCAGGGCGGGAAGCAGATACGCAGTATTTT
-	TRBV5-1	TRBJ2-7	TRBD1	CASSRRTGRPYEQYF	TGCGCCAGCAGCAGACGGACAGGGAGGCCCTACGAGCAGTACTTC